This entry features one TCR beta chain sequence. This CDR3 is 16 amino acids long. V was trimmed by 0 bases and J by 4 bases, leaving 12 bases between them. Germline-derived CDR1 and CDR2 are SGHDN and FVKESK. The sample belongs to a study of blood T cell repertoires in COVID-19. As for the study in general: PBMCs, B-cell-depleted T cells, or T cells were the source of the cDNA or gDNA that made up the material.

Assay used: immunoSEQ multiplex PCR; TCRdb lists only in-frame clones, some missing. The sample includes roughly 73,000 clones, 70% to 80% of them seen just once. The chain carries TRBV14 and TRBJ1-4, with D perhaps matching TRBD1 (6 bases). Specimen: peripheral blood. This sequence was found in a man between 65 and 85 years old with acute or convalescent COVID-19. The CDR3 DNA follows: TGTGCCAGCAGCCAAGATGTAGGGGGTCTTAATGAAAAACTGTTTTTT. As protein: CASSQDVGGLNEKLFF.